These T cell receptor beta chains were read from a single sample in a study of blood T cell repertoires in COVID-19. Assay used: immunoSEQ multiplex PCR; TCRdb lists only in-frame clones, some missing. The sample records roughly 160,000 clones, roughly 84% being singletons. Material for sequencing was peripheral blood. These receptor sequences come from a man between 65 and 85 years old with active or convalescent COVID-19. Both conserved end residues are part of each CDR3. Fields, in order: D gene, J gene, V gene, clone size, CDR3 DNA, CDR3 protein. D genes are given only for firm matches. A row's size may be missing; if present it is once, few, many or a size class.

TRBD2	TRBJ2-1	TRBV7-7	.	TGTGCCAGCAGCCCACGGGGGGGGGCGTACAATGAGCAGTTCTTC	CASSPRGGAYNEQFF
TRBD2	TRBJ2-3	TRBV9	few	TGTGCCAGCAGCCCGGAACTAGCGGGGGACCAAGATACGCAGTATTTT	CASSPELAGDQDTQYF
TRBD1	TRBJ1-3	TRBV7-2	.	TGTGCCAGCAGCTTAGCGGGCAGGGGGTCTGGAAACACCATATATTTT	CASSLAGRGSGNTIYF
.	TRBJ1-1	TRBV4-1	.	TGCGCCAGCAGCCAAGATTATAGGGAGGGAGGCGAAGCTTTCTTT	CASSQDYREGGEAFF
.	TRBJ2-7	TRBV19	.	TGTGCCAGTAGTCGACAACAATTCCACGAGCAGTACTTC	CASSRQQFHEQYF
TRBD2	TRBJ2-1	TRBV14	few	TGTGCCAGCAGTCAAAGGGTTTGGACTAGCGGGCTGCATGAGCAGTTCTTC	CASSQRVWTSGLHEQFF
TRBD1	TRBJ1-2	TRBV18	few	TGTGCCAGCTCACCACCGGGACAGTATACTGGCTACACCTTC	CASSPPGQYTGYTF
TRBD1	TRBJ1-2	TRBV19	.	TGTGCCAGTAGTCAGACCGGGACAGGGGGCGCGGGAGGCTACACCTTC	CASSQTGTGGAGGYTF
.	TRBJ2-7	TRBV12-3/TRBV12-4	.	TGTGCCAGCAAGCGGACTATTTCCTACGAGCAGTACTTC	CASKRTISYEQYF
.	TRBJ1-1	TRBV15	.	TGTGCCACCAGCAGAGACAATTGGGCAGGCACCACTGAAGCTTTCTTT	CATSRDNWAGTTEAFF
TRBD1	TRBJ2-1	TRBV6-6	few	TGTGCCAGCCAGGAGGGAGGACAGGGGGGCAATGAGCAGTTCTTC	CASQEGGQGGNEQFF
TRBD1	TRBJ2-7	TRBV4-3	.	TGCGCCAGCAGCCAAGGGGGGGCGGACAGGGGGCCGGCCGAGCAGTACTTC	CASSQGGADRGPAEQYF
TRBD1	TRBJ2-2	TRBV7-7	.	TGTGCCAGCAGCCCCACCGGGACAGGGCTCAGAGACGGGGAGCTGTTTTTT	CASSPTGTGLRDGELFF
.	TRBJ1-3	TRBV6-5	many	TGTGCCAGCACGCCAGACAGGGGAAACACCATATATTTT	CASTPDRGNTIYF
.	TRBJ1-4	TRBV5-1	.	TGCGCCAGCAGCTTGGAGGGAGAGGAAAAACTGTTTTTT	CASSLEGEEKLFF
.	TRBJ1-5	TRBV3-1/TRBV3-2	.	TGTGCCAGCAGTTCTACTTATAGCAATCAGCCCCAGCATTTT	CASSSTYSNQPQHF
.	TRBJ1-1	TRBV6-1	.	TGTGCCAGCAGTGAATGGACCCCAGGGCGGGCTTTCTTT	CASSEWTPGRAFF
TRBD1	TRBJ2-7	TRBV6-5	once	TGTGCCAGCAGCACCCGGGACAGGGCCTACGAGCAGTACTTC	CASSTRDRAYEQYF
TRBD2	TRBJ2-5	TRBV25-1	.	TGTGCCAGCAGCCTTCCCGGGACTAGTTTGGAGACCCAGTACTTC	CASSLPGTSLETQYF
TRBD1	TRBJ2-2	TRBV7-2	.	TGTGCCAGCAGTACACAGGGGGCGCGTACCGGGGAGCTGTTTTTT	CASSTQGARTGELFF
.	TRBJ1-2	TRBV6-6	.	TGTGCCAGCCTACAAAACAGAGATTACACCTTC	CASLQNRDYTF
.	TRBJ1-4	TRBV29-1	.	TGCAGCGTTGTACGATCCAGGGATGAAAAACTGTTTTTT	CSVVRSRDEKLFF
TRBD1	TRBJ2-7	TRBV6-2/TRBV6-3	.	TGTGCCAGCAGTTACGCAGTGGGACAGGGTACGACCTACGAGCAGTACTTC	CASSYAVGQGTTYEQYF
.	TRBJ1-2	TRBV7-2	.	TGTGCCAGCAGACCGGGACAAACTTCTTCCGCTGGCTACACCTTC	CASRPGQTSSAGYTF
.	TRBJ1-2	TRBV7-9	.	TGTGCCAGCAGCTTGGAAGGAGGTGGTGGCTACACCTTC	CASSLEGGGGYTF
.	TRBJ1-2	TRBV5-4	.	TGTGCCAGCAGCAAATACAGGGAGTGGTATGGCTACACCTTC	CASSKYREWYGYTF
TRBD2	TRBJ2-1	TRBV20-1	many	TGCAGTGCGGGAGGGGACCGAAGTTTCTTC	CSAGGDRSFF
.	TRBJ1-5	TRBV6-5	.	TGTGCCAGCAGTTACTCGGGCGGGAATCAGCCCCAGCATTTT	CASSYSGGNQPQHF
.	TRBJ1-1	TRBV29-1	.	TGCAGCGCCGAGGGCAGGGACAAACTGGAAGCTTTCTTT	CSAEGRDKLEAFF